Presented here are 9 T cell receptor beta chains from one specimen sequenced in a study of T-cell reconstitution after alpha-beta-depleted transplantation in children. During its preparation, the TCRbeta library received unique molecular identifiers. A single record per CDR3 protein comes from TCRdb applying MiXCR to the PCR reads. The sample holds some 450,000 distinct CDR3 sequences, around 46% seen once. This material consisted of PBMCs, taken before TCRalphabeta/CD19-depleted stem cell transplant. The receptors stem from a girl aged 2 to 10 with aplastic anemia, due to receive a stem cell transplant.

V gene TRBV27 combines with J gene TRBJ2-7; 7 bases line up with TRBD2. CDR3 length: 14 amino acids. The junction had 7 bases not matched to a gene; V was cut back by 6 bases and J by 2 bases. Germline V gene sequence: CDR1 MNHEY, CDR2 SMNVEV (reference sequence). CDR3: CASSLWGGPYEQYF. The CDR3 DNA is TGTGCCAGCAGCCTTTGGGGGGGACCCTACGAGCAGTACTTC.

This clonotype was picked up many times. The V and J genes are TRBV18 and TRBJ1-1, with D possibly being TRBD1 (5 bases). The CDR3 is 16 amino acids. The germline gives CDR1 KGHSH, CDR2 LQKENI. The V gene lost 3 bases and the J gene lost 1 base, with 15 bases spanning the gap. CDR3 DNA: TGTGCCAGCTCACCTCGAACAGGCGGTCGGAACACTGAAGCTTTCTTT. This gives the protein CASSPRTGGRNTEAFF.

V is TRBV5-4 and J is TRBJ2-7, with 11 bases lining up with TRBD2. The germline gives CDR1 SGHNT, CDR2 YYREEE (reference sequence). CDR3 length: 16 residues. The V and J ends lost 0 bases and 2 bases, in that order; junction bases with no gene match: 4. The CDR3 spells CASSLDAGLAAYEQYF. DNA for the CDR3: TGTGCCAGCAGCTTGGACGCGGGACTAGCGGCCTACGAGCAGTACTTC. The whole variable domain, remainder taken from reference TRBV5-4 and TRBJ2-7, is ETGVTQSPTHLIKTRGQQVTLRCSSQSGHNTVSWYQQALGQGPQFIFQYYREEENGRGNFPPRFSGLQFPNYSSELNVNALELDDSALYLCASSLDAGLAAYEQYFGPGTRLTVT.

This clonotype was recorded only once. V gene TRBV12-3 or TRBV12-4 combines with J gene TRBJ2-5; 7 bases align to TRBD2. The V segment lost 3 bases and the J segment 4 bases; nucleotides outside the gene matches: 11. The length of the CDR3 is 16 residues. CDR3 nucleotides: TGTGCCAGCAGTTTCGGAGGGAGGGCGACGGGAGAGACCCAGTACTTC. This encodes CASSFGGRATGETQYF.

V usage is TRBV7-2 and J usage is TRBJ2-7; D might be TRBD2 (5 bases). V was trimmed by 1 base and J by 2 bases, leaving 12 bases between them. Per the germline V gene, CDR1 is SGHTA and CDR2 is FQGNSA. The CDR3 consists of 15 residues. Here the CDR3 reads CASSLDPGITYEQYF. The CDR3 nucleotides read TGTGCCAGCAGCTTAGACCCGGGAATAACCTACGAGCAGTACTTC. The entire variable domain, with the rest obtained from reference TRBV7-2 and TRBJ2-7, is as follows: GAGVSQSPSNKVTEKGKDVELRCDPISGHTALYWYRQSLGQGLEFLIYFQGNSAPDKSGLPSDRFSAERTGGSVSTLTIQRTQQEDSAVYLCASSLDPGITYEQYFGPGTRLTVT.

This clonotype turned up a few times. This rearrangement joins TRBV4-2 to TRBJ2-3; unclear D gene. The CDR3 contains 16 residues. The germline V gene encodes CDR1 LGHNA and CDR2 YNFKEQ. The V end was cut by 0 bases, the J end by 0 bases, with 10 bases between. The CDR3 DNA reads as TGTGCCAGCAGCCAAGATGCGATGAGTAGCACAGATACGCAGTATTTT. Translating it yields CASSQDAMSSTDTQYF.

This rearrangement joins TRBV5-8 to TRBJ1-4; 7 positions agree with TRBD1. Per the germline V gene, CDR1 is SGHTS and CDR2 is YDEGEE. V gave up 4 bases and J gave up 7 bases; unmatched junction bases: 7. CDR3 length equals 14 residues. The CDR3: CASSHIRGCEKLFF. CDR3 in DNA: TGTGCCAGCAGCCACATCAGGGGGTGTGAAAAACTGTTTTTT.

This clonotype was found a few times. CDR3: CASSPSPAGELFF. DNA of the CDR3: TGTGCCAGCAGCCCCTCCCCGGCCGGGGAGCTGTTTTTT. The rearrangement links TRBV7-3 to TRBJ2-2; D gene uncertain. The CDR3 extends over 13 amino acids. V was clipped by 5 bases and J by 6 bases, with 10 bases between them. Per the germline V gene, CDR1 is SGHTA and CDR2 is FQGTGA.

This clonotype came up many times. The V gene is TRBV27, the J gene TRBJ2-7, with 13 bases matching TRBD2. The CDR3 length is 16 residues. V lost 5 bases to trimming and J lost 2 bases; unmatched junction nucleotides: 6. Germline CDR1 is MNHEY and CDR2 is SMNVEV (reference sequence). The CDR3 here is CASSPSGLAGAYEQYF. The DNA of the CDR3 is TGTGCCAGCAGTCCCTCCGGACTAGCGGGAGCCTACGAGCAGTACTTC.